Described below is a single TCR beta chain sequence and its context. What it recognizes is unknown. Assay used: immunoSEQ multiplex PCR; TCRdb lists only in-frame clones, some missing. The sample lists about 190,000 clones, over 75% occurring once. The data belong to a study of T cell responses to AZD1222 COVID-19 vaccine. Study-level findings and limits: Once two AZD1222 doses were given, Spike-specific TCR breadth and depth went up. Donors were mostly white British, more females; clonal diversity possibly underestimated.

The length of the CDR3 is 18 residues. The V and J ends lost 8 bases and 3 bases respectively, with 26 bases between them. Germline CDR1 is SQVTM and CDR2 is ANQGSEA. The sequencing used peripheral blood, collected on day 0 of AZD1222 vaccination. The sequence came from an adult in good health. The chain employs TRBV29-1 and TRBJ1-6; TRBD1 is a possible D gene (5 bases). The CDR3: CSPSSVVSRGYYNSPLHF. Written as DNA, the CDR3 is TGCAGCCCTTCATCGGTAGTTTCGAGGGGTTACTATAATTCACCCCTCCACTTT.